The 15 T cell receptor beta chains below come from one sample, sequenced in a study of blood T cell repertoires in COVID-19. Measured with immunoSEQ multiplex PCR; TCRdb has only the in-frame clones, and not every one. The sample lists more than 200,000 clones; approximately 85% were seen once. The sequencing sample was made of peripheral blood. The receptors shown here come from a woman older than 75 with COVID-19, enrolled during active disease.

This chain connects TRBV10-3 to TRBJ1-2; possibly TRBD1 for D (5 bases). Trimming stripped 1 base from V and 8 bases from J, with 11 bases between. Germline V gene sequence: CDR1 ENHRY, CDR2 SYGVKD. The CDR3 is 13 amino acids. For the CDR3, the DNA is TGTGCCATCAGTGAGTTTTCAGGGATGGGCTACACCTTC. Translation gives CAISEFSGMGYTF.

This clone was observed a few times. Other DNA sequences in this sample translate to the same CDR3. The gene calls are TRBV7-2 and TRBJ1-5, with 9 bases matching TRBD1. The CDR3 sequence is 15 residues long. V lost 5 bases and J lost 7; bases outside the gene matches: 9. The V gene's germline CDR1 is SGHTA and CDR2 FQGNSA. The CDR3 reads CASSPRGQGAQPQHF. CDR3 coding DNA: TGTGCCAGCAGCCCTAGGGGACAGGGCGCCCAGCCCCAGCATTTT.

This rearrangement joins TRBV9 to TRBJ2-5; D is unclear. In germline, CDR1 is SGDLS, CDR2 YYNGEE. The CDR3 has 14 residues. Trimming cost V 4 bases and J 7 bases, with 17 bases left between them. CDR3 in DNA: TGTGCCAGCAGCCCCCAGATCACCATTGGGACCCAGTACTTC. Protein product: CASSPQITIGTQYF.

This clone is a singleton in its sample. V and J are TRBV2 and TRBJ2-2, with a possible D match to TRBD2 (6 bases). The CDR3 has 16 residues. The ends were cut back, 5 bases at V and 1 base at J, with 14 bases in the middle. Germline values: CDR1 SNHLY, CDR2 FYNNEI. The CDR3 bases are TGTGCCAGCAGTAACAGCGGGTTCCTGAACACCGGGGAGCTGTTTTTT. The encoded protein is CASSNSGFLNTGELFF.

V and J are TRBV11-2 and TRBJ1-2, with D possibly matching TRBD1 (6 bases). Germline CDR1 and CDR2: SGHAT and FQNNGV. CDR3 length: 17 residues. Trimming took off 2 bases at V and 3 bases at J, with 19 bases between the two ends. The chain's CDR3 is CASSLIRGRNRDYGYTF. DNA for the CDR3: TGTGCCAGCAGCTTAATCAGGGGCCGGAACAGGGACTATGGCTACACCTTC.

This chain links TRBV6-5 with TRBJ1-1, with a weak D call TRBD1 (6 bases). Trimming took off 6 bases at V and 6 bases at J, with 17 bases between the two ends. The CDR3 runs to 14 residues. Germline CDR1 MNHEY, CDR2 SVGAGI. CDR3 bases: TGTGCCAGCAGCCCGTGGGCGACAGGCTCTGAAGCTTTCTTT. It encodes CASSPWATGSEAFF.

The V call is TRBV2, the J call TRBJ2-2; 9 bases line up with TRBD2. V lost 8 bases, J lost 4 bases, and 5 bases stayed unmatched. Germline loops: CDR1 SNHLY, CDR2 FYNNEI. The CDR3 is 14 residues long. Here the CDR3 reads CASSPSGITGELFF. The CDR3 DNA follows: TGTGCCAGCTCCCCTAGCGGGATCACCGGGGAGCTGTTTTTT.

The rearrangement joins TRBV4-1 to TRBJ1-2; 7 positions agree with TRBD1. Trimming took 0 bases from V and 6 from J; bases not matched to a gene: 4. This CDR3 comprises 14 residues. Germline V lookup: CDR1 MGHRA, CDR2 YSYEKL. In DNA, the CDR3 is TGCGCCAGCAGCCAAGATCCCAGGGGGGATGGCTACACCTTC. Its translation: CASSQDPRGDGYTF.

This chain joins TRBV5-6 and TRBJ2-7; D is ambiguous. The CDR3 totals 14 residues. Germline V gene lookup returns CDR1 SGHDT and CDR2 YYEEEE. V shed 7 bases and J shed 2 bases, with 16 bases lying between them. The CDR3 bases are TGTGCCAGCCATTTTCTGATGGGCGCCTACGAGCAGTACTTC. This gives the protein CASHFLMGAYEQYF.

The chain has TRBV6-5 and TRBJ2-5, with 8 bases lining up with TRBD1. CDR1 is MNHEY and CDR2 is SVGAGI in the germline V gene. The junction had 4 bases not matched to a gene; V was cut back by 5 bases and J by 2 bases. The CDR3 consists of 14 residues. In DNA, the CDR3 is TGTGCCAGCAGTCTGACAGGGGTACAAGAGACCCAGTACTTC. This encodes CASSLTGVQETQYF.

The gene calls are TRBV5-4 and TRBJ1-2; D ambiguous. The CDR3 is 13 residues long. Per germline, CDR1 SGHNT and CDR2 YYREEE (reference sequence). V lost 0 bases, J lost 6 bases, and 9 bases lay in between. CDR3 nucleotides: TGTGCCAGCAGCTTGGGGAGCGGGGATGGCTACACCTTC. It yields the protein CASSLGSGDGYTF.

A few counts support this clone. V usage is TRBV30 and J usage is TRBJ1-5; no clear D gene. The V gene's germline CDR1 is GTSNPN and CDR2 SVGIG (reference sequence). Trimming removed 2 bases at V and 5 bases at J, with 10 bases between. This CDR3 contains 13 residues. The CDR3 DNA follows: TGTGCCTGGAGTTTGGGGAGCGATCAGCCCCAGCATTTT. It is translated as CAWSLGSDQPQHF.

Comment on this clone: A junction boundary mismatches the germline segment, possibly from a read error. V usage is TRBV5-1 and J usage is TRBJ2-1, with unresolved D. Germline V gene sequence: CDR1 SGHRS, CDR2 YFSETQ. This CDR3 contains 15 residues. The CDR3 spells CASSPERQSYSEQFF. Written as DNA, the CDR3 is TGCGCCAGCAGCCCCGAAAGGCAGTCTTACAGTGAGCAGTTCTTC. Full variable domain (rest looked up from reference TRBV5-1 and TRBJ2-1): KAGVTQTPRYLIKTRGQQVTLSCSPISGHRSVSWYQQTPGQGLQFLFEYFSETQRNKGNFPGRFSGRQFSNSRSEMNVSTLELGDSALYLCASSPERQSYSEQFFGPGTRLTVL.

The chain has TRBV24-1 and TRBJ2-5; D ambiguous. The V gene's germline CDR1 is KGHDR and CDR2 SFDVKD. This CDR3 is 14 amino acids long. V was clipped by 5 bases and J by 5 bases, with 14 bases between them. CDR3: CATSGRFGRETQYF. CDR3 sequence (DNA): TGTGCCACCAGTGGACGATTTGGGCGTGAGACCCAGTACTTC.

This clone appeared once. The V call is TRBV30, the J call TRBJ2-3, with TRBD2 identical over 7 bases. The V and J ends lost 2 bases and 5 bases, in that order; junction bases with no gene match: 10. CDR1 GTSNPN and CDR2 SVGIG come from the germline V gene (reference sequence). This CDR3 region has 15 residues. CDR3 coding DNA: TGTGCCTGGAGTCCAAAGACTAGCCGCAGAGATACGCAGTATTTT. Its translation: CAWSPKTSRRDTQYF.